This TCR beta chain was retrieved from a study of blood T cell repertoires in COVID-19. Study-level information: Samples representing acute and convalescent COVID-19 were sourced from the United States, Italy and Spain. The analysed material was cDNA or gDNA that came from T cells, B-cell-depleted T cells, or PBMCs.

Authors' analysis steps: Researchers report that nucleated cell counts were estimated from reference gene primer amplification. The repertoire was sequenced with immunoSEQ multiplex PCR; TCRdb's copy has only in-frame clones and lacks some. That table furnishes V, J and clone size, whereas the DNA furnished D and trimming. The data hold 55,000 to 90,000 clones, with roughly 86% observed a single time. V gave up 0 bases and J gave up 0 bases, with 6 bases separating them. The length of the CDR3 is 14 residues. CDR1 is SGHNT and CDR2 is YYREEE in the germline V gene (reference sequence). The chain couples TRBV5-4 to TRBJ2-5; D is perhaps TRBD2 (5 bases). The specimen was peripheral blood. The sequence was collected from a woman in her sixties or seventies with acute or convalescent COVID-19. This chain's CDR3 is CASSLARDQETQYF. The CDR3 bases are TGTGCCAGCAGCTTGGCGCGGGACCAAGAGACCCAGTACTTC.